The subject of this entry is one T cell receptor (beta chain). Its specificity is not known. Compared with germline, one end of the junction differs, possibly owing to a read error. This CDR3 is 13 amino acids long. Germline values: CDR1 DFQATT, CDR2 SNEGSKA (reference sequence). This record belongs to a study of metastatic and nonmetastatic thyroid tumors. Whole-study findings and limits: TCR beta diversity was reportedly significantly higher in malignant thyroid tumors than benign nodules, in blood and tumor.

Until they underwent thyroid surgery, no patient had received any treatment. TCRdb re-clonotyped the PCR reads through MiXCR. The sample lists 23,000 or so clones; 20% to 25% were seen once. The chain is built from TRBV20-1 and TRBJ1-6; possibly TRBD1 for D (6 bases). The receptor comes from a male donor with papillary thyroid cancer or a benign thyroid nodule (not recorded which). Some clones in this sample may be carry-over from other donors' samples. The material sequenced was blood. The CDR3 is CGACQVLGTPLHF. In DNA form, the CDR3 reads TGCGGTGCCTGTCAAGTGCTCGGGACACCACTCCACTTT.